This T cell receptor (beta chain) was identified during a study of shared clonotypes between healthy human individuals. Findings and caveats of the study: Inspection by rarefaction showed sorted-subset sequencing to be incomplete despite large depth.

Germline V lookup: CDR1 MNHEY, CDR2 SMNVEV (reference sequence). V shed 5 bases and J 0 bases; nucleotides not matched to a gene: 4. The CDR3 contains 15 residues. The data were produced by immunoSEQ multiplex PCR, yet TCRdb's version contains in-frame clones alone and is incomplete. The table has some 1.4 million clones, around 97% seen once. On this clone: Its specificity is unknown.

The healthy adult donors were HIV-negative and reported no recent acute infections or vaccinations. This receptor was obtained from a man aged 30-40 years in good health. The rearrangement links TRBV27 to TRBJ2-7; 10 nucleotides line up with TRBD2. The sample was naive CD4+ T cells sorted from blood. Described subset: CD45RA+ positively selected. The CDR3 sequence is CASSISGRASYEQYF. For the CDR3, the DNA is TGTGCCAGCAGTATAAGCGGGAGGGCCTCCTACGAGCAGTACTTC.